This entry lists 15 T cell receptor beta chains sequenced from one sample in a study of cytomegalovirus exposure and HLA in healthy donors. 60 Vbeta and 13 Jbeta primers were used in PCR. The repertoire was sequenced with immunoSEQ multiplex PCR; TCRdb's copy has only in-frame clones and lacks some. Of roughly 130,000 clones in the sample, approximately 80% were seen once. Sequencing input: PBMCs. These receptors were taken from a male donor in good health and CMV-seronegative.

This sequence joins TRBV28 and TRBJ1-1; D is unresolved. Germline V gene sequence: CDR1 MDHEN, CDR2 SYDVKM. The CDR3 sequence is 11 residues long. Trimming pared 6 bases from V and 5 bases from J, leaving 7 bases between. Written as DNA, the CDR3 is TGTGCCAGCAGCCGAGGGACTGAAGCTTTCTTT. Its protein product is CASSRGTEAFF.

J is TRBJ2-7 and V is TRBV18; 10 bases align to TRBD1. With V trimmed by 4 bases and J by 5 bases, 5 bases remained unmatched. This CDR3 has 14 residues. CDR1 and CDR2 (germline): KGHSH, LQKENI. CDR3 DNA: TGTGCCAGCTCACTCTGGACAGGGGGGGACGAGCAGTACTTC. Residues: CASSLWTGGDEQYF.

The gene calls are TRBV28 and TRBJ2-7; tentatively, D is TRBD1 (6 bases). V lost 5 bases and J lost 0, with 20 bases in between. The germline V gene has CDR1 MDHEN and CDR2 SYDVKM. This CDR3 spans 17 amino acids. This CDR3 is CASSVKGTLSRSYEQYF. DNA of the CDR3: TGTGCCAGCAGTGTTAAAGGGACACTGAGCCGCTCCTACGAGCAGTACTTC.

In this sample, this clone turned up once. The CDR3: CASSPRTSSRSGELFF. CDR3 bases: TGTGCCAGCAGCCCCCGGACTAGTTCAAGATCCGGGGAGCTGTTTTTT. The chain uses TRBV9 and TRBJ2-2; 7 nucleotides line up with TRBD2. The germline V gene has CDR1 SGDLS and CDR2 YYNGEE. Trimming took 4 bases from V and 6 from J; bases not matched to a gene: 12. The CDR3 extends over 16 amino acids.

The chain has TRBV28 and TRBJ1-5; D is ambiguous. V dropped 4 bases and J dropped 4 bases, with 11 bases sitting between them. The CDR3 covers 14 residues. Germline lookup yields CDR1 MDHEN and CDR2 SYDVKM. The CDR3 DNA is TGTGCCAGCAGTTCCTTTGTGCGTAATCAGCCCCAGCATTTT. Residues: CASSSFVRNQPQHF.

CDR3 in amino acids: CASSQWGPIVRNNYGYTF. Written as DNA, the CDR3 is TGCGCCAGCAGTCAATGGGGCCCCATAGTTAGGAATAACTATGGCTACACCTTC. This chain links TRBV23-1 with TRBJ1-2; maybe TRBD1 (5 bases). TRBV23-1 has ORF status, its function being uncertain. CDR3 size: 18 residues. Trimming shortened V by 1 base and J by 1 base, and 19 bases separated the two germline ends.

The chain couples TRBV2 to TRBJ2-3, with TRBD2 identical over 8 bases. This CDR3 is 16 amino acids long. The V segment lost 6 bases and the J segment 5 bases; nucleotides outside the gene matches: 13. CDR1 SNHLY and CDR2 FYNNEI come from the germline V gene. In nucleotides, the CDR3 is TGTGCCAGCAGGGACCTTGACGGGAGGGCCAAAGATACGCAGTATTTT. It codes for CASRDLDGRAKDTQYF.

This clone was seen only a few times. This chain joins TRBV19 and TRBJ2-7; the D gene is possibly TRBD1 (5 bases). The CDR3 covers 15 residues. Trimming pared 1 base from V and 4 bases from J, leaving 14 bases between. CDR1 LNHDA and CDR2 SQIVND come from the germline V gene (reference sequence). CDR3 sequence: CASSIGLKGPYEQYF. The CDR3 region has the DNA TGTGCCAGTAGTATAGGCTTAAAGGGGCCATACGAGCAGTACTTC.

This clone was seen just once. The chain uses TRBV9 and TRBJ2-3, with a tentative D call TRBD2 (5 bases). This CDR3 is 15 amino acids long. Germline CDR1 is SGDLS and CDR2 is YYNGEE. Trimming pared 3 bases from V and 0 bases from J, leaving 11 bases between. This CDR3 reads CASSARRGSTDTQYF. CDR3 nucleotides: TGTGCCAGCAGCGCAAGACGGGGAAGCACAGATACGCAGTATTTT.

The rearrangement uses TRBV6-5 and TRBJ2-7; D is possibly TRBD1 (6 bases). Germline CDR1 MNHEY, CDR2 SVGAGI. The CDR3 extends over 12 amino acids. V was pared by 6 bases and J by 7 bases, with 13 bases between. DNA of the CDR3: TGTGCCAGCAGGTTAAGTGGGACAGAGCAGTACTTC. It encodes CASRLSGTEQYF.

The J gene is TRBJ1-5, the V gene TRBV7-2; TRBD1 matches 7 bases. Per the germline V gene, CDR1 is SGHTA and CDR2 is FQGNSA. This CDR3 has 14 residues. J was trimmed by 7 bases and V by 3 bases; bases with no gene match: 6. CDR3 nucleotide sequence: TGTGCCAGCAGCTTGACAGGGTTTGGACAGCCCCAGCATTTT. As protein: CASSLTGFGQPQHF.

This clone showed up just a few times. This specimen includes other DNA sequences encoding the same CDR3. The chain carries TRBV29-1 and TRBJ1-1, with 7 bases lining up with TRBD1. Germline loops: CDR1 SQVTM, CDR2 ANQGSEA. CDR3 length equals 12 residues. Germline trimming cut 4 bases from V and 1 base from J; bases unmatched to any gene: 0. CDR3 nucleotides: TGCAGCGTTGGACAGGGGAACACTGAAGCTTTCTTT. Its protein is CSVGQGNTEAFF.

On this clone: A junction boundary mismatches the germline segment, possibly from a read error. Other nucleotide sequences in the sample specify the same CDR3. The chain is built from TRBV11-2 and TRBJ2-1; perhaps TRBD1 as D (6 bases). This CDR3 region has 15 residues. Germline V gene lookup returns CDR1 SGHAT and CDR2 FQNNGV. CDR3 sequence: CASSSLRGSYNEQFF. The CDR3 bases are TGTGCCAGCAGCTCTCTCAGGGGCTCCTACAATGAACAGTTCTTC.

The chain has TRBV19 and TRBJ1-2, with 10 nucleotides matching TRBD1. Trimming removed 11 bases from V and 7 bases from J; junction bases left unmatched: 10. Germline V gives CDR1 LNHDA, CDR2 SQIVND (reference sequence). CDR3 length: 13 amino acids. The CDR3 sequence: CAAYSTGGFGYTF. The CDR3 DNA follows: TGTGCCGCCTACTCGACAGGGGGCTTTGGCTACACCTTC.

Regarding this clone: An end of the junction differs from the germline gene, which may be a read error. V gene TRBV7-9 combines with J gene TRBJ2-7; 8 positions agree with TRBD1. Germline CDR1 reads SEHNR; CDR2 reads FQNEAQ (reference sequence). This CDR3 has 12 amino acids. The CDR3 spells CSSSPTGGQQYF. The CDR3 nucleotides are TGTTCCAGCAGCCCCACAGGGGGACAGCAGTACTTC.